The 28 T cell receptor beta chains below all came from one sample that was sequenced in a study of breast tumors, draining lymph nodes, adjacent tissues. Breast cancer patients provided tissue from their axillary draining lymph nodes. TCRdb analysed the multiplex PCR reads with MiXCR anew, one entry per CDR3 protein. The sample has under 300,000 distinct CDR3 sequences, less than 45% seen once. The sample comprised axillary lymph node tissue. These receptors were obtained from a female donor with breast cancer. Some clones in this sample may be carry-over from other donors' samples.

The chain recombines TRBV28 with TRBJ2-7; TRBD2 matches at 8 bases. Germline assignment: CDR1 MDHEN and CDR2 SYDVKM. The CDR3 totals 15 residues. After removal of 5 bases from V and 7 bases from J, the junction contained 13 bases not matched to a gene. The CDR3 DNA follows: TGTGCCAGCAGTACCCTCTGGACTAGCTCGGGGGAGCAGTACTTC. Translation gives CASSTLWTSSGEQYF.

As concerns this clonotype: Here the CDR3 omits its conserved ending phenylalanine or tryptophan, so a read error is the likely source. No DNA is shown, since the ends of the CDR3 on it are uncertain; the CDR3 is the one TCRdb lists. The V and J genes are TRBV12-3 or TRBV12-4 and TRBJ1-6. Ends included, the CDR3 has 14 residues. CDR3 in amino acids: CASSRSSYNSPLQS.

This clonotype was observed a few times. The chain combines TRBV3-1 with TRBJ1-2, with D possibly being TRBD1 (6 bases). Looked up from germline, CDR1 is LGHDT and CDR2 is YNNKEL (reference sequence). Trimming shortened V by 0 bases and J by 5 bases, and 10 bases separated the two germline ends. The CDR3 contains 14 residues. The CDR3 nucleotides are TGTGCCAGCAGCCAAGATGTGGGGGCTTATGGCTACACCTTC. It specifies CASSQDVGAYGYTF.

This clonotype occurred a few times. The V call is TRBV7-2, the J call TRBJ1-2, with TRBD1 identical over 7 bases. V shed 3 bases, J shed 5 bases, and the junction held 9 bases outside the gene matches. Germline CDR1 is SGHTA and CDR2 is FQGNSA. CDR3 length: 15 amino acids. This CDR3 reads CASSFSGTEGYGYTF. Written as DNA, the CDR3 is TGTGCCAGCAGCTTTTCCGGGACAGAAGGGTATGGCTACACCTTC.

This clonotype was seen ten or more times. The chain links TRBV6-1 to TRBJ2-7; possible D gene TRBD2, 5 bases. The V end was cut by 2 bases, the J end by 3 bases, with 14 bases between. The CDR3 runs to 15 residues. CDR1 is MNHNS and CDR2 is SASEGT in the germline V gene. The CDR3 DNA follows: TGTGCCAGCAGTGAATCAGCAGGCCGGGGCTACGAGCAGTACTTC. Translated: CASSESAGRGYEQYF.

V gene TRBV6-5 combines with J gene TRBJ1-2, with D possibly TRBD1 on 6 matching bases. The length of the CDR3 is 12 residues. Trimming cost V 6 bases and J 8 bases, with 13 bases left between them. Germline V gene sequence: CDR1 MNHEY, CDR2 SVGAGI. CDR3 DNA sequence: TGTGCCAGCAGCCCGGGGGGCAGGGGCTACACCTTC. This encodes CASSPGGRGYTF.

CDR3 nucleotide sequence: TGTGCCAGCAGCTCCACCGGGACAGAACCATATGGCTACACCTTC. It translates to CASSSTGTEPYGYTF. The chain uses TRBV7-3 and TRBJ1-2; 7 positions match TRBD1. Trimming removed 4 bases from V and 5 bases from J; junction bases left unmatched: 10. The CDR3 spans 15 residues. Per the germline V gene, CDR1 is SGHTA and CDR2 is FQGTGA.

This clonotype has ten or more counts. An end of the junction differs from the germline gene, which may be a read error. The chain joins TRBV3-1 to TRBJ1-3; D possibly corresponds to TRBD1 (6 bases). Looked up from germline, CDR1 is LGHDT and CDR2 is YNNKEL (reference sequence). The CDR3 extends over 14 amino acids. CDR3 residues: CASSQGGSGNTIYF. DNA for the CDR3: TGCGCCAGCAGCCAAGGGGGGTCTGGAAACACCATATATTTT.

The chain recombines TRBV7-2 with TRBJ1-2; 12 bases match TRBD1. Unmatched junction bases numbered 6, after V lost 6 bases and J lost 7 bases. The CDR3 is 14 amino acids. Germline V lookup: CDR1 SGHTA, CDR2 FQGNSA. The CDR3 loop is CASSGGQGAIGYTF. The CDR3 DNA is TGTGCCAGCAGTGGGGGACAGGGGGCGATTGGCTACACCTTC.

The chain couples TRBV7-2 to TRBJ2-7; 8 bases line up with TRBD1. Germline V lookup: CDR1 SGHTA, CDR2 FQGNSA. This CDR3 is built from 14 residues. The junction had 8 bases not matched to a gene; V was cut back by 4 bases and J by 6 bases. The CDR3 sequence: CASSSQQGASEQYF. The CDR3 DNA reads as TGTGCCAGCAGCTCCCAGCAGGGGGCCAGCGAGCAGTACTTC.

The CDR3 DNA follows: TGCGCCAGCAGCCACAGACAGGGGGACATCGTCCCTTCACCCCTCCACTTT. Residues: CASSHRQGDIVPSPLHF. This chain links TRBV4-3 with TRBJ1-6; TRBD1 aligns across 9 bases. The germline CDR1 and CDR2 sequences are LGHNA and YSLEER. V lost 3 bases to trimming and J lost 9 bases; unmatched junction nucleotides: 12. CDR3 length equals 17 residues.

This clonotype has at least ten counts. The J gene is TRBJ2-1, the V gene TRBV14; 11 positions match TRBD2. V dropped 3 bases and J dropped 9; count of bases not matched to a gene: 10. This CDR3 is built from 16 residues. The germline gives CDR1 SGHDN, CDR2 FVKESK. The CDR3 DNA is TGTGCCAGCAGCCATAAGACTAGCGGGGTCCGCATTGAGCAGTTCTTC. Its translation: CASSHKTSGVRIEQFF.

This clonotype was detected ten times or more. V usage is TRBV6-6 and J usage is TRBJ1-2; D is uncertain. Germline V gene sequence: CDR1 MNHNY, CDR2 SVGAGI (reference sequence). The CDR3 has 12 residues. Between the trimmed V and J ends, which lost 0 bases and 6 bases, there was a span of 5 bases. CDR3 DNA sequence: TGTGCCAGCAGTTACTCGAGGGATGGCTACACCTTC. This translates into CASSYSRDGYTF.

In its sample, this clonotype was seen many times. The chain is built from TRBV9 and TRBJ2-5; no firm D call. The CDR3 consists of 16 residues. Trimming took off 4 bases at V and 2 bases at J, with 18 bases between the two ends. Germline lookup yields CDR1 SGDLS and CDR2 YYNGEE. The CDR3 DNA sequence: TGTGCCAGCAGCCCTCGAGTTTCAACTAAGCAAGAGACCCAGTACTTC. This translates into CASSPRVSTKQETQYF.

This clonotype was seen at least ten times. This chain links TRBV2 with TRBJ2-7, with a weak D call TRBD1 (5 bases). The CDR3 is 13 residues long. Germline lookup yields CDR1 SNHLY and CDR2 FYNNEI. Trimming removed 6 bases from V and 3 bases from J, with 12 bases in between. The CDR3 reads CASRDQGLYEQYF. The CDR3 nucleotides are TGTGCCAGCAGGGACCAGGGCCTCTACGAGCAGTACTTC.

This clonotype showed up many times. The V gene is TRBV9, the J gene TRBJ2-2; 7 nucleotides agree with TRBD2. This CDR3 region has 14 residues. Germline CDR1 and CDR2: SGDLS and YYNGEE. J gave up 6 bases and V 5 bases, and 7 bases lay outside the gene matches. The CDR3 sequence: CASRGLVGAGELFF. The CDR3 coding sequence is TGTGCCAGCAGAGGACTAGTGGGGGCCGGGGAGCTGTTTTTT.

This clonotype was picked up many times. The chain carries TRBV24-1 and TRBJ2-2; D gene ambiguous. Trimming took 6 bases from V and 1 from J, leaving 2 bases between them. The CDR3 is 12 amino acids. The germline V gene encodes CDR1 KGHDR and CDR2 SFDVKD. The CDR3 DNA sequence: TGTGCCACCAGTTTGAACACCGGGGAGCTGTTTTTT. Amino acids: CATSLNTGELFF.

The rearrangement links TRBV7-3 to TRBJ2-7; 13 positions match TRBD2. Trimming at V came to 4 bases and at J to 8 bases, leaving 5 bases not matched to a gene. Germline assignment: CDR1 SGHTA and CDR2 FQGTGA. This CDR3 comprises 14 residues. The CDR3 region is CASSSWTSGGQQYF. The CDR3 DNA is TGTGCCAGCAGCTCCTGGACTAGCGGGGGCCAGCAGTACTTC.

As for this clonotype: A much larger clonotype is one base distant, so this may be a read error. The chain links TRBV6-1 to TRBJ1-5; 8 bases match TRBD1. CDR3 length: 17 amino acids. Germline V gene sequence: CDR1 MNHNS, CDR2 SASEGT. The CDR3 DNA is TGTGCCGGCAGTGCGCACCGACAGGGGAGGGTTGGTCAGCCCCAGCATTTT. Amino acids: CAGSAHRQGRVGQPQHF.

The sample holds many counts of this clonotype. The chain couples TRBV6-1 to TRBJ2-5, with a tentative D call TRBD2 (5 bases). The length of the CDR3 is 12 residues. Per germline, CDR1 MNHNS and CDR2 SASEGT. V was shortened by 10 bases and J by 5 bases, with 14 bases between the two germline ends. The CDR3 protein is CATRGGVETQYF. For the CDR3, the DNA is TGTGCCACCCGGGGTGGGGTCGAGACCCAGTACTTC.

This clonotype was observed a single time. The junction departs from germline at one end; a sequencing error may be responsible. The V and J genes are TRBV27 and TRBJ1-2; D is unresolved. The CDR3 runs 13 residues. Germline assignment: CDR1 MNHEY and CDR2 SMNVEV (reference sequence). CDR3 nucleotides: TGTGCCAGCAGTGTTGGGTCTAACTATGGCCACACCTTC. Translating gives CASSVGSNYGHTF.

In its sample, this clonotype was seen many times. The chain uses TRBV4-2 and TRBJ1-5; 7 nucleotides align to TRBD1. This CDR3 contains 14 residues. Germline V gene lookup returns CDR1 LGHNA and CDR2 YNFKEQ. V lost 0 bases and J lost 4; bases outside the gene matches: 0. The CDR3 DNA reads as TGTGCCAGCAGCCAAGAGACAGGGAATCAGCCCCAGCATTTT. This sequence encodes CASSQETGNQPQHF.

This clonotype was recorded at least ten times. The chain employs TRBV5-1 and TRBJ1-4, with 8 bases fitting TRBD1. This CDR3 spans 15 amino acids. V lost 4 bases to trimming and J lost 4 bases; unmatched junction nucleotides: 6. Germline V CDR1 and CDR2: SGHRS, YFSETQ. CDR3 protein: CASSPRTGFNEKLFF. DNA of the CDR3: TGCGCCAGCAGCCCCCGGACAGGGTTTAATGAAAAACTGTTTTTT.

The chain combines TRBV6-1 with TRBJ2-7; D gene uncertain. V lost 6 bases and J 0 bases, leaving 9 bases between the germline ends. CDR1 and CDR2 (germline): MNHNS, SASEGT. The CDR3 consists of 13 residues. This CDR3 reads CASRRSNSYEQYF. DNA for the CDR3: TGTGCCAGCAGGCGGTCCAACTCCTACGAGCAGTACTTC.

This clonotype occurred many times. J is TRBJ2-1 and V is TRBV9; D is ambiguous. The CDR3 has 15 residues. Trimming shortened V by 4 bases and J by 8 bases, and 19 bases separated the two germline ends. Germline V gene data show CDR1 as SGDLS and CDR2 as YYNGEE. Here the CDR3 reads CASSIGPIGYDEQFF. Here the CDR3 DNA reads TGTGCCAGCAGCATCGGACCGATTGGTTACGATGAGCAGTTCTTC.

The genes are TRBV7-2 and TRBJ1-1; D is unresolved. The CDR3 is 12 amino acids. Looked up from germline, CDR1 is SGHTA and CDR2 is FQGNSA. The V end lost 5 bases, the J end lost 4 bases, and 8 bases lay between the germline ends. CDR3 sequence reads: CASSPRATEAFF. CDR3 sequence (DNA): TGTGCCAGCAGCCCCCGGGCCACTGAAGCTTTCTTT.

Of note for this clonotype: Just one base apart from a much larger clone, this may be a read error. The chain links TRBV5-1 to TRBJ2-3; 11 nucleotides agree with TRBD2. CDR1 is SGHRS and CDR2 is YFSETQ in the germline V gene. The CDR3 consists of 18 residues. CDR3 DNA sequence: TGCGCCGGCAGCCAGCGGGCGCCTAGCGGGGGGCGGGCAGATACGCAGTATTTT. It codes for CAGSQRAPSGGRADTQYF.

Regarding this clonotype: It may be a read error: a sequence one base away is much more abundant. The chain uses TRBV11-2 and TRBJ2-2; a weak D match, TRBD2 (5 bases). CDR3 size: 16 residues. CDR1 is SGHAT, CDR2 FQNNGV, per germline. V gave up 4 bases and J gave up 4 bases, with 16 bases separating them. In DNA, the CDR3 is TGTGCCAGCAGCTACGACAAGGGAGTAGTCACCGGGGAGCTGTTTTTT. This codes for CASSYDKGVVTGELFF.